This entry lists 20 T cell receptor beta chains sequenced from one sample in a study of blood T cell repertoires in COVID-19. TCRdb's table, derived via immunoSEQ multiplex PCR, lists solely in-frame clones and lacks some. The sample lists around 470,000 clones, about 88% seen once, with roughly 0.92% in the top ten. Sequencing input: peripheral blood. These receptors originate from a man aged 18 to 35 with COVID-19, enrolled during active disease.

This chain connects TRBV7-9 to TRBJ2-7, with D possibly TRBD1 on 5 matching bases. Germline loops: CDR1 SEHNR, CDR2 FQNEAQ (reference sequence). This CDR3 has 17 amino acids. Between the trimmed V and J ends, which lost 5 bases and 0 bases, there was a span of 20 bases. The CDR3 DNA reads TGTGCCAGCAGCCCAAATCGCGCAGGGAAGTCCTCCTACGAGCAGTACTTC. Amino acids: CASSPNRAGKSSYEQYF.

The chain combines TRBV5-6 with TRBJ1-5, with no clear D. V lost 4 bases to trimming and J lost 6 bases, with 17 bases between them. The CDR3 runs 15 residues. Germline assignment: CDR1 SGHDT and CDR2 YYEEEE. The DNA for the CDR3 is TGTGCCAGCAGCCGCCAAGGAGCGGCGGGTCAGCCCCAGCATTTT. As protein: CASSRQGAAGQPQHF.

The rearrangement links TRBV6-5 to TRBJ1-6; D is undetermined. CDR1 and CDR2 (germline): MNHEY, SVGAGI. The CDR3 sequence is 14 residues long. Trimming stripped 8 bases from V and 9 bases from J, with 17 bases between. CDR3 amino acids: CASAAAWEGSPLHF. In nucleotides, the CDR3 is TGTGCCAGCGCAGCCGCCTGGGAGGGTTCACCCCTCCACTTT.

This clone occurred a few times. The chain links TRBV13 to TRBJ1-2; 7 bases agree with TRBD1. Germline lookup yields CDR1 PRHDT and CDR2 FYEKMQ (reference sequence). CDR3 size: 15 residues. The V segment lost 1 base and the J segment 5 bases; nucleotides outside the gene matches: 7. The CDR3 nucleotides are TGTGCCAGCAGCTTAGTCCGACAGGGAGGATATGGCTACACCTTC. As protein: CASSLVRQGGYGYTF.

This chain joins TRBV18 and TRBJ2-7; no firm D call. Germline V gene sequence: CDR1 KGHSH, CDR2 LQKENI. V dropped 2 bases and J dropped 6 bases, with 5 bases sitting between them. This CDR3 is built from 11 residues. The CDR3 spells CASSPSVEQYF. In nucleotides, the CDR3 is TGTGCCAGCTCACCATCTGTCGAGCAGTACTTC.

The J gene is TRBJ2-5, the V gene TRBV11-2, with 9 bases matching TRBD1. Germline V lookup: CDR1 SGHAT, CDR2 FQNNGV. V gave up 4 bases and J gave up 5 bases; unmatched junction bases: 2. The CDR3 has 13 residues. The CDR3, as DNA: TGTGCCAGCAGCTGGACAGGGGCCGAGACCCAGTACTTC. As protein: CASSWTGAETQYF.

The chain is built from TRBV7-9 and TRBJ2-1, with 7 bases identical to TRBD1. The CDR3 loop spans 13 amino acids. The germline CDR1 and CDR2 sequences are SEHNR and FQNEAQ (reference sequence). After removal of 2 bases from V and 10 bases from J, the junction contained 5 bases not matched to a gene. The CDR3, as DNA: TGTGCCAGCAGCTTAATGACGGACAGGGAGCAGTTCTTC. Its protein product is CASSLMTDREQFF.

The chain joins TRBV15 to TRBJ2-2, with 9 bases fitting TRBD2. The CDR3 spans 12 residues. The junction had 3 bases not matched to a gene; V was cut back by 9 bases and J by 7 bases. Germline assignment: CDR1 LNHNV and CDR2 YYDKDF (reference sequence). CDR3 amino acids: CATGAGGGELFF. Here the CDR3 DNA reads TGTGCCACTGGAGCGGGGGGCGGGGAGCTGTTTTTT.

The J gene is TRBJ2-5, the V gene TRBV5-6; TRBD2 might be the D (6 bases). Trimming shortened V by 4 bases and J by 4 bases, and 17 bases separated the two germline ends. The CDR3 has 15 amino acids. Germline loops: CDR1 SGHDT, CDR2 YYEEEE. CDR3 sequence (DNA): TGTGCCAGCAGCCCTGCGGGGATCGGATTAGAGACCCAGTACTTC. It specifies CASSPAGIGLETQYF.

This clone came up once. The CDR3 DNA is TGTGCCAGCTCTCGAGAGCATGTGCAGGTAAAGTCCCCTAATGGCTACACCTTC. This gives the protein CASSREHVQVKSPNGYTF. This chain connects TRBV18 to TRBJ1-2; D is uncertain. Germline V gives CDR1 KGHSH, CDR2 LQKENI. V gave up 6 bases and J gave up 6 bases, with 29 bases separating them. This CDR3 contains 18 residues.

The V and J genes are TRBV11-3 and TRBJ2-7; D is ambiguous. The germline V gene has CDR1 SGHNT and CDR2 YENEEA. V lost 0 bases and J lost 7, with 13 bases in between. The CDR3 contains 14 residues. The CDR3 sequence: CASSLDLVQLEQYF. The CDR3 coding sequence is TGTGCCAGCAGCTTAGATCTAGTTCAGCTTGAGCAGTACTTC.

The rearrangement joins TRBV7-9 to TRBJ2-5; TRBD2 matches at 9 bases. CDR3 length equals 16 residues. V dropped 0 bases and J dropped 5; count of bases not matched to a gene: 7. Germline lookup yields CDR1 SEHNR and CDR2 FQNEAQ (reference sequence). DNA for the CDR3: TGTGCCAGCAGCTTAGCTGCGGGAGGGCCGGGGGAGACCCAGTACTTC. It translates to CASSLAAGGPGETQYF. The variable domain in full, with the rest retrieved from reference TRBV7-9 and TRBJ2-5, is DTGVSQNPRHKITKRGQNVTFRCDPISEHNRLYWYRQTLGQGPEFLTYFQNEAQLEKSRLLSDRFSAERPKGSFSTLEIQRTEQGDSAMYLCASSLAAGGPGETQYFGPGTRLLVL.

V usage is TRBV24-1 and J usage is TRBJ2-1; 7 bases align to TRBD1. The J segment lost 5 bases and the V segment lost 10 bases, leaving 4 bases of the junction unmatched. Germline lookup yields CDR1 KGHDR and CDR2 SFDVKD. This CDR3 spans 12 amino acids. CDR3 nucleotides: TGTGCCACGAGGGACAGCCACAATGAGCAGTTCTTC. This sequence encodes CATRDSHNEQFF.

The chain has TRBV7-9 and TRBJ2-1; 11 bases match TRBD2. The CDR3 loop spans 13 amino acids. Germline lookup yields CDR1 SEHNR and CDR2 FQNEAQ (reference sequence). With 2 bases clipped from V and 15 bases from J, the junction kept 6 bases outside the gene matches. The CDR3 sequence is CASSLNSGGARFF. As DNA, the CDR3 is TGTGCCAGCAGCTTAAATAGCGGGGGGGCTAGGTTCTTC. Based on the CDR3 plus reference TRBV7-9 and TRBJ2-1, the full variable domain is DTGVSQNPRHKITKRGQNVTFRCDPISEHNRLYWYRQTLGQGPEFLTYFQNEAQLEKSRLLSDRFSAERPKGSFSTLEIQRTEQGDSAMYLCASSLNSGGARFFGPGTRLTVL.

The chain joins TRBV19 to TRBJ1-5, with D uncertain. The germline CDR1 and CDR2 sequences are LNHDA and SQIVND (reference sequence). The length of the CDR3 is 12 residues. Trimming shortened V by 7 bases and J by 4 bases, and 8 bases separated the two germline ends. The CDR3 region has the DNA TGTGCCAGTACTAGTTTTAATCAGCCCCAGCATTTT. It specifies CASTSFNQPQHF. Variable domain in full (rest from reference TRBV19 and TRBJ1-5): DGGITQSPKYLFRKEGQNVTLSCEQNLNHDAMYWYRQDPGQGLRLIYYSQIVNDFQKGDIAEGYSVSREKKESFPLTVTSAQKNPTAFYLCASTSFNQPQHFGDGTRLSIL.

The chain is built from TRBV29-1 and TRBJ2-2; D might be TRBD1 (5 bases). Germline CDR1 reads SQVTM; CDR2 reads ANQGSEA. V gave up 3 bases and J gave up 2 bases, with 10 bases separating them. The CDR3 covers 14 residues. In DNA form, the CDR3 reads TGCAGCGTTGAGACAGACCGAAACACCGGGGAGCTGTTTTTT. Encoded protein: CSVETDRNTGELFF.

This sequence joins TRBV7-9 and TRBJ1-3; 8 positions match TRBD1. J gave up 4 bases and V 5 bases, and 10 bases lay outside the gene matches. The CDR3 has 16 amino acids. Germline-derived CDR1 and CDR2 are SEHNR and FQNEAQ (reference sequence). The CDR3 region is CASSPDRDYTGNTIYF. The CDR3 DNA reads TGTGCCAGCAGCCCGGACAGGGACTATACAGGAAACACCATATATTTT.

V is TRBV7-9 and J is TRBJ1-4, with D possibly matching TRBD1 (6 bases). V was pared by 3 bases and J by 5 bases, with 7 bases between. CDR1 is SEHNR and CDR2 is FQNEAQ in the germline V gene (reference sequence). CDR3 length equals 13 residues. The CDR3 nucleotides are TGTGCCAGCAGCTTCCAGGGGAATGAAAAACTGTTTTTT. Translated, it gives CASSFQGNEKLFF. The full variable domain, completed using reference TRBV7-9 and TRBJ1-4, is DTGVSQNPRHKITKRGQNVTFRCDPISEHNRLYWYRQTLGQGPEFLTYFQNEAQLEKSRLLSDRFSAERPKGSFSTLEIQRTEQGDSAMYLCASSFQGNEKLFFGSGTQLSVL.

This clone was observed a handful of times. V and J are TRBV6-1 and TRBJ1-3; possibly TRBD1 for D (6 bases). The CDR3 sequence is 12 residues long. V was shortened by 3 bases and J by 15 bases, with 15 bases between the two germline ends. Germline lookup yields CDR1 MNHNS and CDR2 SASEGT. The CDR3 reads CASSETTGLPYF. CDR3 in DNA: TGTGCCAGCAGTGAGACCACAGGGTTACCATATTTT.

V gene TRBV7-7 combines with J gene TRBJ2-5, with 7 nucleotides matching TRBD1. CDR1 SSHAT and CDR2 FNYEAQ come from the germline V gene (reference sequence). This CDR3 is 15 amino acids long. V trimming: 6 bases; J trimming: 3 bases; junction bases outside the gene matches: 10. The chain's CDR3 is CASSLIRQGKETQYF. DNA of the CDR3: TGTGCCAGCAGTTTAATTCGACAGGGAAAAGAGACCCAGTACTTC. The entire variable domain, with the rest obtained from reference TRBV7-7 and TRBJ2-5, is as follows: GAGVSQSPRYKVTKRGQDVTLRCDPISSHATLYWYQQALGQGPEFLTYFNYEAQPDKSGLPSDRFSAERPEGSISTLTIQRTEQRDSAMYRCASSLIRQGKETQYFGPGTRLLVL.